The 18 T cell receptor beta chains below come from one sample, sequenced in a study of blood T cell repertoires in COVID-19. The assay was immunoSEQ multiplex PCR, and TCRdb's table has in-frame clones only and misses some. This repertoire shows about 30,000 clones, approximately 86% found once; its top ten account for approximately 24%. The source material was peripheral blood. The source is a human donor in a cohort sampled during active COVID-19.

V usage is TRBV6-5 and J usage is TRBJ2-2; a weak D match, TRBD2 (5 bases). Germline V gene data show CDR1 as MNHEY and CDR2 as SVGAGI. This CDR3 region has 13 residues. Trimming stripped 6 bases from V and 2 bases from J, with 7 bases between. The CDR3 sequence: CASSRENTGELFF. The CDR3 region has the DNA TGTGCCAGCAGCCGGGAAAACACCGGGGAGCTGTTTTTT.

The chain employs TRBV6-5 and TRBJ1-2, with D possibly being TRBD1 (6 bases). CDR1 is MNHEY and CDR2 is SVGAGI in the germline V gene. V lost 4 bases and J 6 bases, leaving 12 bases between the germline ends. The CDR3 spans 13 residues. The DNA for the CDR3 is TGTGCCAGCAGTTCTCGGGGGGCCGATGGCTACACCTTC. It translates to CASSSRGADGYTF.

This sequence joins TRBV12-5 and TRBJ1-1; no clear D gene. CDR3 length: 16 residues. Germline V lookup: CDR1 LGHNT, CDR2 FRNRAP. Trimming shortened V by 5 bases and J by 3 bases, and 19 bases separated the two germline ends. The CDR3 spells CASGLRPGNWHTEAFF. Written as DNA, the CDR3 is TGTGCTAGTGGTCTCCGACCCGGGAATTGGCACACTGAAGCTTTCTTT.

The CDR3 DNA reads TGTGCCAGCAGAAGCAATAATTCACCCCTCCACTTT. Its translation is CASRSNNSPLHF. This chain joins TRBV6-5 and TRBJ1-6, with unresolved D. Between the trimmed V and J ends, which lost 6 bases and 5 bases, there was a span of 5 bases. This CDR3 is built from 12 residues. Per germline, CDR1 MNHEY and CDR2 SVGAGI.

The genes are TRBV6-5 and TRBJ1-2, with a possible D match to TRBD1 (6 bases). Trimming stripped 6 bases from V and 4 bases from J, with 12 bases between. The CDR3 extends over 13 amino acids. From germline, CDR1 is MNHEY and CDR2 SVGAGI. The CDR3 nucleotides are TGTGCCAGCAGCCCAGGGGTCGGCTATGGCTACACCTTC. This gives the protein CASSPGVGYGYTF.

This chain links TRBV28 with TRBJ2-5, with D possibly TRBD2 on 6 matching bases. Germline CDR1 is MDHEN and CDR2 is SYDVKM. Between the trimmed V and J ends, which lost 4 bases and 7 bases, there was a span of 19 bases. CDR3 length equals 15 residues. The CDR3 loop is CASSSGLPWSATQYF. The CDR3 coding sequence is TGTGCCAGCAGTTCGGGACTTCCATGGTCAGCGACCCAGTACTTC.

The chain is built from TRBV15 and TRBJ1-5; possibly TRBD1 for D (6 bases). CDR1 LNHNV and CDR2 YYDKDF come from the germline V gene (reference sequence). CDR3 length equals 15 residues. Between the trimmed V and J ends, which lost 0 bases and 7 bases, there was a span of 13 bases. This chain's CDR3 is CATSREGGDGQPQHF. Here the CDR3 DNA reads TGTGCCACCAGCAGAGAAGGGGGGGATGGACAGCCCCAGCATTTT.

The rearrangement links TRBV5-4 to TRBJ2-7, with 7 bases lining up with TRBD2. J was trimmed by 1 base and V by 1 base; bases with no gene match: 5. Germline lookup yields CDR1 SGHNT and CDR2 YYREEE (reference sequence). This CDR3 has 15 residues. The CDR3 here is CASSLKKGGSYEQYF. The CDR3 nucleotides read TGTGCCAGCAGCTTGAAAAAGGGAGGGTCCTACGAGCAGTACTTC. Variable domain in full (rest from reference TRBV5-4 and TRBJ2-7): ETGVTQSPTHLIKTRGQQVTLRCSSQSGHNTVSWYQQALGQGPQFIFQYYREEENGRGNFPPRFSGLQFPNYSSELNVNALELDDSALYLCASSLKKGGSYEQYFGPGTRLTVT.

J is TRBJ1-1 and V is TRBV30, with D possibly being TRBD1 (6 bases). This CDR3 has 13 residues. Germline CDR1 reads GTSNPN; CDR2 reads SVGIG (reference sequence). V lost 4 bases and J lost 0, with 9 bases in between. The CDR3 nucleotides are TGTGCCTGGACCCGGACAGTGAACACTGAAGCTTTCTTT. Translating gives CAWTRTVNTEAFF.

The chain employs TRBV5-1 and TRBJ1-1; 9 bases are a match to TRBD1. Germline V gene lookup returns CDR1 SGHRS and CDR2 YFSETQ. This CDR3 is built from 15 residues. V gave up 3 bases and J gave up 2 bases; unmatched junction bases: 5. CDR3 sequence: CASSYRGQGNTEAFF. CDR3 nucleotides: TGCGCCAGCAGCTATCGGGGACAGGGCAACACTGAAGCTTTCTTT.

J is TRBJ1-2 and V is TRBV5-1; D not resolved. The CDR3 is 14 residues long. CDR1 SGHRS and CDR2 YFSETQ come from the germline V gene. V gave up 0 bases and J gave up 0 bases, with 6 bases separating them. This CDR3 reads CASSLDGANYGYTF. The CDR3 coding sequence is TGCGCCAGCAGCTTGGATGGAGCTAACTATGGCTACACCTTC.

The gene calls are TRBV5-1 and TRBJ1-2; no definite D call. Germline lookup yields CDR1 SGHRS and CDR2 YFSETQ. The ends were cut back, 0 bases at V and 0 bases at J, with 12 bases in the middle. The CDR3 totals 16 residues. Here the CDR3 reads CASSLEFGDSNYGYTF. The CDR3 bases are TGCGCCAGCAGCTTGGAATTCGGGGATTCTAACTATGGCTACACCTTC.

This clone was seen just once. The DNA of the CDR3 is TGTGCCAGCAGTGGATTAGCGGGGAGCCGATACAATGAGCAGTTCTTC. It codes for CASSGLAGSRYNEQFF. This chain uses TRBV6-4 with TRBJ2-1; 8 bases line up with TRBD2. The CDR3 is 16 residues long. Germline V gene sequence: CDR1 MRHNA, CDR2 SNTAGT. Unmatched junction bases numbered 9, after V lost 4 bases and J lost 4 bases.

The chain uses TRBV19 and TRBJ1-5, with a possible D match to TRBD1 (6 bases). V gave up 5 bases and J gave up 6 bases, with 14 bases separating them. CDR1 LNHDA and CDR2 SQIVND come from the germline V gene (reference sequence). The CDR3 contains 14 residues. The CDR3: CASSEHRVGQPQHF. DNA for the CDR3: TGTGCCAGTAGTGAACACAGGGTCGGTCAGCCCCAGCATTTT.

The chain employs TRBV4-1 and TRBJ2-7; a weak D match, TRBD1 (6 bases). CDR1 and CDR2 (germline): MGHRA, YSYEKL. This CDR3 spans 14 amino acids. V was trimmed by 1 base and J by 5 bases, leaving 12 bases between them. CDR3 region: CASSQVQGRHEQYF. CDR3 nucleotides: TGCGCCAGCAGCCAAGTACAGGGTCGCCACGAGCAGTACTTC.

The J gene is TRBJ2-2, the V gene TRBV30; tentative D call: TRBD1 (6 bases). This CDR3 is 14 amino acids long. Germline V CDR1 and CDR2: GTSNPN, SVGIG (reference sequence). V lost 2 bases and J lost 6, with 13 bases in between. The CDR3 loop is CAWSPNRVSGELFF. The CDR3 nucleotides are TGTGCCTGGAGTCCTAACAGGGTCTCCGGGGAGCTGTTTTTT.

V gene TRBV18 combines with J gene TRBJ2-7; 7 bases fit TRBD1. The CDR3 length is 16 residues. The germline gives CDR1 KGHSH, CDR2 LQKENI. V lost 4 bases, J lost 2 bases, and 11 bases stayed unmatched. The CDR3 here is CASSQGQSLIPYEQYF. CDR3 nucleotide sequence: TGTGCCAGCTCACAGGGACAGAGCCTCATTCCCTACGAGCAGTACTTC.

J is TRBJ2-7 and V is TRBV5-1, with 7 bases that match TRBD2. The CDR3 consists of 14 residues. CDR1 and CDR2 (germline): SGHRS, YFSETQ. The J segment lost 5 bases and the V segment lost 6 bases, leaving 11 bases of the junction unmatched. CDR3 loop: CASTQTSNINEQYF. The CDR3 DNA reads as TGCGCCAGCACTCAGACTAGCAACATAAACGAGCAGTACTTC.